This is a list of T cell receptor beta chains from one sample in a study of beta chain features in type 1 diabetes. Measured with immunoSEQ multiplex PCR; TCRdb has only the in-frame clones, and not every one. The data show approximately 160,000 clones, approximately 9.1% seen once. Sequenced input: central memory CD4+ T cells from blood. These receptors came from a young woman in good health. Each CDR3 is given with its conserved first and last residue. Fields, in order: clone size, J gene, D gene, V gene, CDR3 DNA, CDR3 protein. A D gene is named only where the DNA matches it firmly. The size field is filled for only some rows; it gives once, few, many or a size class.

size: .
J: TRBJ2-1
D: TRBD1
V: TRBV11-2
DNA: TGTGCCAGCAGCTCGGACAGGGACGGTGAGCAGTTCTTC
CDR3: CASSSDRDGEQFF

size: .
J: TRBJ1-2
D: .
V: TRBV7-2
DNA: TGTGCCAGCAGCTTAATGCCAGGAAATAACTATGGCTACACCTTC
CDR3: CASSLMPGNNYGYTF

size: .
J: TRBJ1-4
D: .
V: TRBV7-9
DNA: TGTGCCAGCAGACTAGCCGGGCCCGGGGAAAAACTGTTTTTT
CDR3: CASRLAGPGEKLFF

size: few
J: TRBJ1-5
D: .
V: TRBV2
DNA: TGTGCCAGCAGTGAAGCGGTCAGGGAGGGGCCCCAGCATTTT
CDR3: CASSEAVREGPQHF

size: few
J: TRBJ1-6
D: TRBD1
V: TRBV2
DNA: TGTGCCAGCAGGGACCGGGACAGGGTCAATTCACCCCTCCACTTT
CDR3: CASRDRDRVNSPLHF

size: few
J: TRBJ1-6
D: .
V: TRBV4-3
DNA: TGCGCCAGCAGCCAAGATAGCAGTGTGACCCTCCACTTT
CDR3: CASSQDSSVTLHF

size: few
J: TRBJ1-1
D: .
V: TRBV2
DNA: TGTGCCAGCAGTTATCAGGCCTTGAACACTGAAGCTTTCTTT
CDR3: CASSYQALNTEAFF

size: .
J: TRBJ2-3
D: .
V: TRBV11-3
DNA: TGTGCCAGCAGCTTAGCCCTTTATGAGGGGCAGTATTTT
CDR3: CASSLALYEGQYF

size: few
J: TRBJ1-3
D: .
V: TRBV5-4
DNA: TGTGCCAGCAGCCTCGGGACACTGATCGGAAACACCATATATTTT
CDR3: CASSLGTLIGNTIYF

size: .
J: TRBJ2-7
D: .
V: TRBV2
DNA: TGTGCCAGCACCAAAGACTCCCACGAGCAGTACTTC
CDR3: CASTKDSHEQYF

size: .
J: TRBJ2-5
D: TRBD1
V: TRBV19
DNA: TGTGCCAGTAGTAATCGTAGGGGGCCGGAGACCCAGTACTTC
CDR3: CASSNRRGPETQYF

size: .
J: TRBJ2-3
D: TRBD2
V: TRBV5-1
DNA: TGCGCCAGCAGCTTGGCCCCGGGGGGGGCCGGAGATACGCAGTATTTT
CDR3: CASSLAPGGAGDTQYF

size: few
J: TRBJ2-6
D: TRBD1
V: TRBV2
DNA: TGTGCCAGCAGTTCTCAGGGGGCTGGGGCCAACGTCCTGACTTTC
CDR3: CASSSQGAGANVLTF

size: .
J: TRBJ1-5
D: TRBD1
V: TRBV30
DNA: TGTGCCTGGAGTGGGACAGGGGCGAGCAATCAGCCCCAGCATTTT
CDR3: CAWSGTGASNQPQHF

size: .
J: TRBJ1-2
D: .
V: TRBV2
DNA: TGTGCCAGCAGTGACAGTAACTATGGCTACACCTTC
CDR3: CASSDSNYGYTF

size: .
J: TRBJ2-1
D: .
V: TRBV4-1
DNA: TGCGCCAGCAGCCAAGAGGCTATGGGAGGAGTACTCAATGAGCAGTTCTTC
CDR3: CASSQEAMGGVLNEQFF

size: few
J: TRBJ1-1
D: .
V: TRBV7-2
DNA: TGTGCCAGCAGCTTCGACCAGGGGTCCTTTGAAGCTTTCTTT
CDR3: CASSFDQGSFEAFF

size: .
J: TRBJ2-7
D: TRBD1
V: TRBV5-4
DNA: TGTGCCAGCAGCACCAGCGCGGACAGGGGGCGGGAGCAGTACTTC
CDR3: CASSTSADRGREQYF

size: .
J: TRBJ2-5
D: TRBD2
V: TRBV30
DNA: TGTGCCTCGGGAGGAGGCGGCGGGGGGGAGACCCAGTACTTC
CDR3: CASGGGGGGETQYF

size: .
J: TRBJ2-3
D: .
V: TRBV7-9
DNA: TGTGCCAGCAGGCGGCGGGACGGTAGCACAGATACGCAGTATTTT
CDR3: CASRRRDGSTDTQYF

size: few
J: TRBJ2-3
D: TRBD2
V: TRBV2
DNA: TGTGCCAGCAGTGCGACCGGGACTAGCGCAGATACGCAGTATTTT
CDR3: CASSATGTSADTQYF

size: few
J: TRBJ2-1
D: .
V: TRBV5-1
DNA: TGCGCCAGCAGCTTGGACAGGGCGAATGAGCAGTTCTTC
CDR3: CASSLDRANEQFF